This TCR beta chain was observed in a study of blood T cell repertoires in COVID-19. Study overall: Researchers got acute and convalescent COVID-19 samples from the United States, Italy and Spain. Nucleic acid was either cDNA or gDNA, and it came from T cells, B-cell-depleted T cells, or PBMCs.

In the authors' workflow: Amplification of reference gene primers provided the estimated nucleated cell counts. Profiling relied on immunoSEQ multiplex PCR, and the TCRdb table lists in-frame clones only, not all of them. The V and J calls and clone size were taken over from that table, and D and trimming were inferred from the DNA. The profile shows about 110,000 clones, roughly two thirds of them singletons. Germline V gives CDR1 MNHEY, CDR2 SMNVEV (reference sequence). This CDR3 has 13 residues. Trimming removed 0 bases at V and 8 bases at J, with 11 bases between. This sequence joins TRBV27 and TRBJ2-7; the D is unclear. This clonotype was obtained from an older man with acute or convalescent COVID-19. Material for sequencing was peripheral blood. The CDR3 here is CASSLSTMEKQYF. The CDR3, as DNA: TGTGCCAGCAGTTTATCGACGATGGAGAAGCAGTACTTC.